The present T cell receptor (beta chain) was sequenced within a study of blood T cell repertoires in COVID-19. Study as a whole: The analysed material was cDNA or gDNA that came from T cells, B-cell-depleted T cells, or PBMCs.

The table came from immunoSEQ multiplex PCR; TCRdb's copy has only in-frame clones and leaves some out. The table has 300,000 to 400,000 clones, roughly 87% seen once; the top ten hold 1%. Sequencing input: PBMCs or T cells enriched from blood (not recorded which). The receptor was isolated from a woman aged 25 to 39 who had recovered from COVID-19.

CDR3 coding DNA: TGTGCCAGCAGTGTTAGTGGAGGAAGCAATCAGCCCCAGCATTTT. Its translation is CASSVSGGSNQPQHF. The rearrangement uses TRBV2 and TRBJ1-5; D gene ambiguous. Germline CDR1 reads SNHLY; CDR2 reads FYNNEI. With 4 bases removed from V and 1 base from J, the gap between germline ends came to 11 bases. CDR3 size: 15 residues.